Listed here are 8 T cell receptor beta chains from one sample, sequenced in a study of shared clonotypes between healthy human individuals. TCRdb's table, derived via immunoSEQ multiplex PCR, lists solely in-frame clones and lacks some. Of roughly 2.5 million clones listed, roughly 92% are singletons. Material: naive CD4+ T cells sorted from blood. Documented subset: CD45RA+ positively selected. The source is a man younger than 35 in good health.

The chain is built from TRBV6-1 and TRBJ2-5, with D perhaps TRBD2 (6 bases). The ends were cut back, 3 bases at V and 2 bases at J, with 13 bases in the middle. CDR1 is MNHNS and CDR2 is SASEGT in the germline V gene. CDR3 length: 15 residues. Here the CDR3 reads CASSDSVGRQETQYF. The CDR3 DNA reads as TGTGCCAGCAGTGACTCGGTGGGGAGGCAAGAGACCCAGTACTTC.

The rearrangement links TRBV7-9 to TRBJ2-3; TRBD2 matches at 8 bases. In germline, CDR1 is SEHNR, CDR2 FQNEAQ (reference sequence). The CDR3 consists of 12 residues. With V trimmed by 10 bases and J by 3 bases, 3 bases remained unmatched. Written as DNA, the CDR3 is TGTGCCACCGGGGGGGGGACAGATACGCAGTATTTT. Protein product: CATGGGTDTQYF.

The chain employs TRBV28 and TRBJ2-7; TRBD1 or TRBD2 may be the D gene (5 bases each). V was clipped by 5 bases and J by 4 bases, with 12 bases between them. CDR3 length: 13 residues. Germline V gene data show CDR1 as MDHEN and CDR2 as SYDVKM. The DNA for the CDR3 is TGTGCCAGCAGTGGGGCGGGTCCGTACGAGCAGTACTTC. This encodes CASSGAGPYEQYF. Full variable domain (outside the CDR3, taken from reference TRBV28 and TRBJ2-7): DVKVTQSSRYLVKRTGEKVFLECVQDMDHENMFWYRQDPGLGLRLIYFSYDVKMKEKGDIPEGYSVSREKKERFSLILESASTNQTSMYLCASSGAGPYEQYFGPGTRLTVT.

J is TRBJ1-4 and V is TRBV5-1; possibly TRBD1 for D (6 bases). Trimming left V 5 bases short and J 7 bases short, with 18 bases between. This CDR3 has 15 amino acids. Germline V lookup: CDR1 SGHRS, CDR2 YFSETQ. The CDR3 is CASRGGRTVPEKLFF. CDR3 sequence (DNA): TGCGCCAGCAGGGGGGGAAGGACAGTTCCTGAAAAACTGTTTTTT.

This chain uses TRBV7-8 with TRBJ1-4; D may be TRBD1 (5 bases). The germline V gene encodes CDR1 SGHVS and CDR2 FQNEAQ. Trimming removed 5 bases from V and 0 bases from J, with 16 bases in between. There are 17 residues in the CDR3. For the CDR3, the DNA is TGTGCCAGCAGCGACCGGGACGGAGCCGCAACTAATGAAAAACTGTTTTTT. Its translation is CASSDRDGAATNEKLFF.

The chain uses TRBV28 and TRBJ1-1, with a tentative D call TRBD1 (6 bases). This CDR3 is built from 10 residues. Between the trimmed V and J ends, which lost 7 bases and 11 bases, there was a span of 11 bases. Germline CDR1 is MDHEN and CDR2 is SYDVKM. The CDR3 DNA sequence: TGTGCCAGCATCCAGGGGAATGCTTTCTTT. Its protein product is CASIQGNAFF.

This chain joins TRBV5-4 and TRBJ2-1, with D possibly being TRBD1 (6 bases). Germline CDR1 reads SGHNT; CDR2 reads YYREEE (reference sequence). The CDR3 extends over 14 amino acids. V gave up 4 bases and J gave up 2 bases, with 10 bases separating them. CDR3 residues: CASSPDSTYNEQFF. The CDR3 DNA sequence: TGTGCCAGCAGCCCGGACAGTACCTACAATGAGCAGTTCTTC.

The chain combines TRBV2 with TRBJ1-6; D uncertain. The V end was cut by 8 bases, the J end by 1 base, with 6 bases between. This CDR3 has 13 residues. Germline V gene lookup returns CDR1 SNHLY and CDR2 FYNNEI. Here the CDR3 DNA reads TGTGCCAGCCTCGGGTCCTATAATTCACCCCTCCACTTT. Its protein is CASLGSYNSPLHF.